This T cell receptor beta chain was captured in a study of patients and donors after allogeneic stem cell transplantation. TCRdb ran MiXCR on the RT-PCR reads and lists one entry per CDR3 protein. The sample shows 150,000 to 200,000 distinct CDR3 sequences, approximately 30% of them seen only once. The CDR3 totals 13 residues. Trimming removed 6 bases at V and 8 bases at J, with 16 bases between. The V gene's germline CDR1 is LNHDA and CDR2 SQIVND (reference sequence). This clonotype was seen repeatedly, ten times or more. Source material: blood, either unsorted or a sorted T cell fraction (not recorded which). The rearrangement joins TRBV19 to TRBJ1-1; D is ambiguous. This TCR came from a human donor who was either an allogeneic HSCT recipient or a stem cell or donor lymphocyte infusion donor (not recorded which). It is not recorded whose cells these are; they may come from a transplant donor. Here the CDR3 DNA reads TGTGCCAGTAGCCCCGTGTGGGGAAGCGAAGCTTTCTTT. Protein sequence: CASSPVWGSEAFF.